This T cell receptor (beta chain) derives from a study of cytomegalovirus exposure and HLA in healthy donors (dated by TCRdb to between 2016 and 2019). Background for the entire study: An earlier analysis of roughly 630 of the donors reported 250 to 300 Gb of sequence data and 120 million or so unique TCR beta sequences from about 200 million T cells. An early release covering just under 650 HLA-typed donors comprised approximately 290 gigabases of sequencing data and 85 million or so unique TCR sequences. Of the 300 to 450 genotyped donors, 75% to 85% were placed in the genetic ancestry cluster associated with self-reported Caucasian donors. The study was designed to test whether signatures of past pathogen exposure could be identified by cataloging public T cell receptors. The study used immunosequencing to profile the T cell repertoires of 666 subjects and linked those repertoires to cytomegalovirus serostatus. A separate validation cohort of some 130 different subjects was used in addition to the roughly 620-subject first cohort. The study combined high-throughput TCR immunosequencing, statistical association of individual TCRs with disease status, and machine learning to predict cytomegalovirus infection status. In a later analysis, previously published TCR beta repertoires from 600 to 850 donors were re-analyzed and high-resolution HLA genotyping was added so that TCR occurrence patterns could be studied. Rather than using new phenotypic data, the later analysis identified candidate immune exposures from TCR beta sequences and from how often those sequences occurred across donors. To decide whether each TCR beta V gene segment behaved as functional or pseudogenic, an earlier analysis of 587 of the donors relied on high-throughput TCR beta sequencing. Donor age, sex, ethnicity and CMV serostatus were compiled alongside the repertoire data. A later genetic analysis took genome-wide SNP genotypes for 398 of the 666 donors and used that subset as a discovery cohort. Every discovery cohort repertoire had been produced on one sequencing platform. HLA typing included class I and class II loci at four-digit resolution. Typing coverage varied by locus: roughly 620-640 donors for A, B, C, DRB1 and DQB1; approximately 500 for DQA1; around 610 for DPA1; roughly 450 for DPB1. Roughly 5 DR-DQ haplotypes were treated as single units for association and clustering because of strong linkage in the cohort. Among under 450 genotyped donors of the cohort, an average of 235,054 unique TCR beta nucleotide sequences were sequenced per donor, around a sixth of them non-productive.

The library was obtained by the immunoSEQ multiplex PCR assay. For the multiplex PCR, a mixture combining 60 forward primers for TCR Vbeta segments and 13 reverse primers for TCR Jbeta segments was used. The CDR3 region of rearranged TCR beta genes was amplified from genomic DNA with a multiplex PCR assay. Amplified TCR beta libraries were sequenced as 87-base-pair reads on the Illumina HiSeq System. Concerning the study's data processing: A later analysis counted tens of millions of unique TCR beta chains across the 650 to 700 repertoires, and around 12 million of these chains were shared by at least two donors. Raw reads were error-corrected and collapsed into unique sequences by a nearest-neighbor algorithm in which closely related sequences were merged to remove PCR and sequencing errors. CDR3 sequences were aligned to IMGT reference sequences to assign V, D and J gene segments. Each retained sequence needed at least a six-nucleotide match to both a V gene segment and a J gene segment. A rearrangement was called productive if the CDR3 had no stop codons and remained in frame with V and J, and every other rearrangement was called non-productive. CDR3 was defined by IMGT convention, running from the second conserved V-encoded cysteine to the conserved J-encoded phenylalanine. The earlier analysis of fewer than 750 of the donors excluded sequences that lacked an unambiguous match to a single V gene segment. An earlier analysis of 450 to 650 of the donors called V segments functional above 56.7% productive rearrangements and segregating when the between-donor standard deviation exceeded 5%. A statistical classification framework was built for diagnosing cytomegalovirus status from the catalog of TCR beta chain sequences. A later analysis assigned V and J genes by comparing TCR nucleotide sequences with IMGT/GENE-DB human TR gene sequences. The TCRdist pipeline was used in a later analysis to assign CDR3 sequences and most-parsimonious VDJ recombination scenarios. In a later analysis, every TCR beta chain was defined by the combination of its CDR3 amino acid sequence and its V-gene family, and reads without a unique V-gene family were dropped. A later analysis removed roughly 590 highly shared, low-generation-probability nucleotide sequences to deal with suspected cross-contamination and a sequencing artifact. A later analysis calculated a clonal expansion index for each public chain from normalized within-repertoire ranks of inferred template counts. A later analysis computed generation probabilities with a VDJ recombination model fitted to out-of-frame rearrangements, and checked the results against IGoR. In a later analysis, hypergeometric tests were used to score TCR-TCR, TCR-HLA and TCR-CMV co-occurrence, with a repertoire-size bias correction applied to TCR pairs. In a later analysis, false discovery rates were estimated by permuting HLA or CMV assignments 20 times. In a later analysis, co-occurring TCRs were grouped using DBSCAN, and TCRdist sequence similarity was added for clustering within HLA-allele-positive subsets. Repertoires with fewer than 30,000 or more than 120,000 public chains were left out of co-occurrence clustering, as were about five repertoires with anomalous nucleotide sharing. TCRdb retrieved this table from immuneACCESS and kept in-frame rearrangements only. Not all clones are present; in checked studies, unresolved V genes account for under half, and no reason is known for the remainder. V, J and clone size are taken as reported in that table, and D and trimming were inferred from the DNA itself. The sample table contains some 120,000 clones; only one count was recorded for 65% to 90% of them. Together, the top ten hold almost 3% of the sample.

A single count supports this clone. It lacks a known antigen. Within one base of it there is no much larger clone, and no base qualities were kept. Overall study results and their limits: This cohort had only TCR beta chains sequenced, and the lack of alpha or paired-chain data limited which features could be detected. In a later genetic analysis, a missense DCLRE1C variant was associated with V-gene and J-gene trimming of TCR beta chains, and the association was replicated in an independent cohort. A cluster of highly shared sequence variants was judged likely to represent a technical artifact of the sequencing pipeline. In vitro tests confirmed that a few of the cytomegalovirus-associated TCR beta chains recognize cytomegalovirus antigens. According to a later analysis, most CMV-associated TCR beta chains appeared to be HLA-restricted, and the HLA associations seemed to be driven largely by CMV exposure. Because counts were too low, around 17 rarely observed V segments, including chromosome 9 orphons, were left out of the earlier analysis of roughly 600 of the donors. In a later analysis, HLA-associated TCR beta chains showed more clonal expansion and lower generation probabilities than non-associated chains that were equally common. Most TCR sequences were seen in very few donors, while some public TCRs were found in many individuals. Strong co-occurrence of HLA alleles, especially DR and DQ, made assigning TCR associations to individual alleles difficult. In both the original and validation cohorts, the classifier was reported to diagnose cytomegalovirus status with high specificity and sensitivity. CMV serostatus was the only immune exposure information available for the cohort. Because HLA typing was missing for some donors at each locus, association tests included only the typed subset. According to a later genetic analysis, donors in an Asian-associated ancestry cluster had fewer N-insertions in productive TCRs than the roughly 660-donor mean. Sequencing depth was assumed to be roughly uniform across donors in the presence/absence analyses, though that assumption may not hold. Several of the top co-occurrence clusters appeared to be linked to parvovirus B19, influenza, CMV and Epstein-Barr virus, according to a later analysis. A further reported finding was that TCR beta sequences accurately predicted the HLA-A and HLA-B alleles for most subjects in the first cohort. The study gave a list of 150 to 200 TCR beta chains associated with cytomegalovirus. In a later analysis, over 15,000 TCR beta sequences were associated with specific HLA alleles at a false discovery rate of 0.05. According to a later analysis, TCR association rates differed among HLA loci, with DRB1 alleles showing the most associated TCRs and HLA-C alleles showing the fewest. An earlier analysis of approximately 600 of the donors showed that most TCR beta V segments appeared in productive rearrangements either about 87% or about 30% of the time, which broadly matched IMGT annotations. The authors suggested that the approach could potentially be generalized to other disease states and immunological phenotypes. Linkage disequilibrium might explain the correlated functional status among segregating V segments, but an unknown experimental factor could not be excluded.

The cohort consisted of approximately 690 healthy bone marrow donors. Cohort members were all nominally healthy when sampled, although unrecorded immune exposures were likely present. The donor was CMV seropositive and was included in the group of 270 or so seropositive cohort members. Each donor provided a peripheral blood sample, and peripheral blood mononuclear cells were used for TCR beta sequencing. Genomic DNA extraction from the blood cell samples was performed with the Qiagen DNeasy Blood Extraction Kit. Material: PBMCs. This receptor was taken from a woman between 18 and 29 years old in good health and CMV-seropositive.

The DNA is as follows: TGTGCCAGCAGTTCAAGGACAGGCTCCTACGAGCAGTACTTC. Its protein is CASSSRTGSYEQYF. This chain joins TRBV28 to TRBJ2-7; TRBD1 lines up with 7 middle nucleotides. The CDR1 and CDR2 encoded by the germline V gene are MDHEN and SYDVKM. Including cysteine and phenylalanine, the CDR3 has 14 amino acids. The read is trimmed to its CDR3 DNA, 42 bases read in frame from base 1. Trimming accounts for 4 bases at V and 0 bases at J, while the number of junction bases matched to no gene is 3.